This T cell receptor (beta chain) was retrieved from a study of beta chain features in type 1 diabetes. General study results and limits: Type 1 diabetes patients had moderately but significantly shorter TCRB CDR3s in all four CD4+ subsets. The analysis here could not establish whether HLA type shapes TCRB rearrangement.

A few counts support this clone. Antigen unknown. The entirety of the isolated RNA underwent reverse transcription, so expressed TCRB transcripts were sequenced. Generated by immunoSEQ multiplex PCR, the TCRdb table keeps only in-frame clones and is missing some. The sample holds 150,000 to 200,000 clones, approximately 8.7% seen once. This CDR3 has 15 residues. Per the germline V gene, CDR1 is SGHTA and CDR2 is FQGTGA. V shed 4 bases, J shed 4 bases, and the junction held 6 bases outside the gene matches. The sequencing sample was made of central memory CD4+ T cells from blood. The chain couples TRBV7-3 to TRBJ2-3; the match to TRBD2 covers 9 bases. The receptor was isolated from a woman between 25 and 40 years old with type 1 diabetes. In DNA, the CDR3 is TGTGCCAGCAGCTCGATAGCGGGAGCCCCAGATACGCAGTATTTT. Translating gives CASSSIAGAPDTQYF.